This T cell receptor (beta chain) stems from a study of untreated major depressive disorder. Findings and limits, study-wide: TRBV05-01 (Vbeta 5.1) usage was higher in CD4+ T cells of depressed patients than controls.

As concerns this clone: Its antigen is unidentified.

DSM-IV major depressive disorder patients had Hamilton Rating Scale scores of 18 or more. The CDR3 consists of 15 residues. Trimming took 0 bases from V and 5 from J; bases not matched to a gene: 6. From germline, CDR1 is SGHDN and CDR2 FVKESK. TCRdb's table, derived via immunoSEQ multiplex PCR, lists solely in-frame clones and lacks some. This sample yields 20,000 or so clones, of which roughly 90% are seen a single time; 0.5% to 0.7% belongs to the top ten. Specimen: CD4+ T cells from PBMCs. The J gene is TRBJ2-7, the V gene TRBV14; 8 nucleotides line up with TRBD1. The sequence was obtained from a woman aged 40 to 55 with major depressive disorder. This CDR3 reads CASSQDRTGGHEQYF. CDR3 in DNA: TGTGCCAGCAGCCAAGATCGTACAGGGGGTCACGAGCAGTACTTC.